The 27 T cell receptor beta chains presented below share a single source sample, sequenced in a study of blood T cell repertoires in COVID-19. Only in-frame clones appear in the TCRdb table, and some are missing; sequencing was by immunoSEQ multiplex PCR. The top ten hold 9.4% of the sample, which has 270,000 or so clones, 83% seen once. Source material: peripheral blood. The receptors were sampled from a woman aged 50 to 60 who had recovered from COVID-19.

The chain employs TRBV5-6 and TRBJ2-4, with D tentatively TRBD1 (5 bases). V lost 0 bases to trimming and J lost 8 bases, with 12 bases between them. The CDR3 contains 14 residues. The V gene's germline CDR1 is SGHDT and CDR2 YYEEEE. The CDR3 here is CASSLASLGDIQYF. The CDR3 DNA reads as TGTGCCAGCAGCTTGGCTAGTTTAGGGGACATTCAGTACTTC. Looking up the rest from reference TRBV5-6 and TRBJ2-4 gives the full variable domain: DAGVTQSPTHLIKTRGQQVTLRCSPKSGHDTVSWYQQALGQGPQFIFQYYEEEERQRGNFPDRFSGHQFPNYSSELNVNALLLGDSALYLCASSLASLGDIQYFGAGTRLSVL.

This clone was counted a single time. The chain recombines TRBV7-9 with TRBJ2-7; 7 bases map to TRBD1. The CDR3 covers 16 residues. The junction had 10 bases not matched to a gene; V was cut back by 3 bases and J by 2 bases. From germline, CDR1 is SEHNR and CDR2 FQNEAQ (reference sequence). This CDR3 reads CASSLGRQGETYEQYF. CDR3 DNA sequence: TGTGCCAGCAGCTTGGGGCGGCAGGGGGAAACCTACGAGCAGTACTTC.

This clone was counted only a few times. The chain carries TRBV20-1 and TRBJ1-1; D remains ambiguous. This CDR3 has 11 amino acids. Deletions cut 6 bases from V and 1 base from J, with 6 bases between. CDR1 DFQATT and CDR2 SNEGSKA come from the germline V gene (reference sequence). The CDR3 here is CSATGNTEAFF. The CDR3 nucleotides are TGCAGTGCGACGGGGAACACTGAAGCTTTCTTT.

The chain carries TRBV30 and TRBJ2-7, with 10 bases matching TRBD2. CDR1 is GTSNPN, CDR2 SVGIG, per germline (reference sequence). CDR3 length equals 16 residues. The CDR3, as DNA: TGTGGATTAAAGATAGGAAGACTAGCGGGTGCCTACGAGCAGTACTTC. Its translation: CGLKIGRLAGAYEQYF.

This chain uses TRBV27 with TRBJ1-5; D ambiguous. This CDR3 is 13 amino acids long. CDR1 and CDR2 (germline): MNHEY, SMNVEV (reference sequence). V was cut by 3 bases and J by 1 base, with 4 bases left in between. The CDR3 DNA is TGTGCCAGCAGTTTCTCGAGCAATCAGCCCCAGCATTTT. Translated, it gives CASSFSSNQPQHF.

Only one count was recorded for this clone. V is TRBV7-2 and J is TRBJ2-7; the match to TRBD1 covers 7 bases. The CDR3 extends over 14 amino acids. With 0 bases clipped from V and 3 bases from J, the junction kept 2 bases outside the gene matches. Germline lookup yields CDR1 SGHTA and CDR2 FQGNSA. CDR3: CASSLAQGDYEQYF. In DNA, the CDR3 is TGTGCCAGCAGCTTAGCCCAGGGGGACTACGAGCAGTACTTC.

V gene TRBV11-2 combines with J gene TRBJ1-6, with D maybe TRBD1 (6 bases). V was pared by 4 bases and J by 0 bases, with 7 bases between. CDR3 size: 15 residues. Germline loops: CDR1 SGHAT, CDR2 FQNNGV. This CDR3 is CASSSGASYNSPLHF. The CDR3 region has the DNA TGTGCCAGCAGCTCAGGGGCCTCCTATAATTCACCCCTCCACTTT.

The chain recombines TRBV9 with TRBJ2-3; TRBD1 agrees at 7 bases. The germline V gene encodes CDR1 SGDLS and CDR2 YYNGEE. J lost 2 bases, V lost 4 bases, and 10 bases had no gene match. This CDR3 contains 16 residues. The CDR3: CASSLNPGQLTDTQYF. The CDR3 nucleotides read TGTGCCAGCAGCCTTAACCCGGGACAGCTCACAGATACGCAGTATTTT.

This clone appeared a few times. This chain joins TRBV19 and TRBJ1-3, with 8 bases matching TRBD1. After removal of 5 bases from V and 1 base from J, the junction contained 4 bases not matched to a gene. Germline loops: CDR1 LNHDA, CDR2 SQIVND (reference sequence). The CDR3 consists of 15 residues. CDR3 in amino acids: CASSQQGVSGNTIYF. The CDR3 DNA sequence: TGTGCCAGTAGTCAACAGGGGGTGTCTGGAAACACCATATATTTT.

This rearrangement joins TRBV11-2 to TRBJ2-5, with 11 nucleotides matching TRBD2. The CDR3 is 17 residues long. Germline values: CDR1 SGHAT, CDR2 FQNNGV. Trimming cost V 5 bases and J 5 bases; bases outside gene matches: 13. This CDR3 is CASSELAGARGAETQYF. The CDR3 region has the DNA TGTGCCAGCAGCGAACTAGCGGGGGCGCGCGGGGCGGAGACCCAGTACTTC.

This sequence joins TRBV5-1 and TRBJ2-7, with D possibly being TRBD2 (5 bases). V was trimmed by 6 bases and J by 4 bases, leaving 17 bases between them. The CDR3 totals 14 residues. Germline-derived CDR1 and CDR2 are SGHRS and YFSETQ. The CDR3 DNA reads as TGCGCCAGCACGAGGGATGAGGGAGCATACGAGCAGTACTTC. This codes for CASTRDEGAYEQYF.

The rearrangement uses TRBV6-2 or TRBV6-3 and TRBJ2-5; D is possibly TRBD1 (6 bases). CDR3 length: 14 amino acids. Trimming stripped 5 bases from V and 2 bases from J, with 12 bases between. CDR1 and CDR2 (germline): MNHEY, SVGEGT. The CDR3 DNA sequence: TGTGCCAGCAGTCAACAGGGACCTCAAGAGACCCAGTACTTC. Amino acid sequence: CASSQQGPQETQYF.

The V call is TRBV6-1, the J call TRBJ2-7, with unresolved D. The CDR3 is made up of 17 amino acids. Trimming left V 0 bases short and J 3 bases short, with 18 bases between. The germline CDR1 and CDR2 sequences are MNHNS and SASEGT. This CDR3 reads CASSEALPGPGYYEQYF. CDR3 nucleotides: TGTGCCAGCAGTGAAGCGCTTCCAGGTCCTGGTTACTACGAGCAGTACTTC.

CDR3 loop: CASRTSGGAGETQYF. CDR3 bases: TGTGCCAGTCGGACTAGCGGGGGGGCCGGGGAGACCCAGTACTTC. The rearrangement joins TRBV19 to TRBJ2-5; TRBD2 matches 15 bases. The CDR3 length is 15 residues. The germline gives CDR1 LNHDA, CDR2 SQIVND (reference sequence). V lost 8 bases, J lost 5 bases, and 6 bases stayed unmatched.

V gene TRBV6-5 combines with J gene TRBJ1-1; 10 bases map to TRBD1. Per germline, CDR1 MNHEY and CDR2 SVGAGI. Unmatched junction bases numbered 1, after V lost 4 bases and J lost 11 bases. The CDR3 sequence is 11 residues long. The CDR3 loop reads CASSWDRGAFF. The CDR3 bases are TGTGCCAGCAGTTGGGACAGGGGTGCTTTCTTT.

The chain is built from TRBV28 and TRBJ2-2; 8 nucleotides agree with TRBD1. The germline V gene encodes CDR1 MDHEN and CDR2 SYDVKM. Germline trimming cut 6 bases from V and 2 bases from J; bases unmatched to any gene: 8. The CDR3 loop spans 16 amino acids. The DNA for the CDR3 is TGTGCCAGCAGATCTCACGGACAGGGAAACACCGGGGAGCTGTTTTTT. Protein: CASRSHGQGNTGELFF.

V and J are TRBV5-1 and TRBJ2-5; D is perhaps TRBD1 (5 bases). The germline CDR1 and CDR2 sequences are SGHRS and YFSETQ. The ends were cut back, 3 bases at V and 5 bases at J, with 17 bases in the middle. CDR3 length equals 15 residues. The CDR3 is CASSSTGLKGETQYF. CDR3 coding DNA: TGCGCCAGCAGCTCAACAGGCCTCAAGGGGGAGACCCAGTACTTC. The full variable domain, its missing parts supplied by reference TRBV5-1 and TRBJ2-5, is KAGVTQTPRYLIKTRGQQVTLSCSPISGHRSVSWYQQTPGQGLQFLFEYFSETQRNKGNFPGRFSGRQFSNSRSEMNVSTLELGDSALYLCASSSTGLKGETQYFGPGTRLLVL.

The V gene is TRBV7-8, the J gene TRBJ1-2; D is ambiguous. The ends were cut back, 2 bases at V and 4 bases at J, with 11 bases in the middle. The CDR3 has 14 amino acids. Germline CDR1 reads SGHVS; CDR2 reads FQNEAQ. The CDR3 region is CASSLNGRGYGYTF. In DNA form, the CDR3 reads TGTGCCAGCAGCTTAAACGGTCGAGGCTATGGCTACACCTTC.

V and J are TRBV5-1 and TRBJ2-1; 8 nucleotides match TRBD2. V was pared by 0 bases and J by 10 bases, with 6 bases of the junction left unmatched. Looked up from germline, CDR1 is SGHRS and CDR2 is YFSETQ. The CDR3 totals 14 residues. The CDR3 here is CASSLGSSGWEQFF. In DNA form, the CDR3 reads TGCGCCAGCAGCTTGGGGTCTAGCGGGTGGGAGCAGTTCTTC.

The CDR3 sequence: CASSPGMFAGDTGELFF. The CDR3 coding sequence is TGTGCCAGCAGTCCCGGAATGTTTGCGGGAGATACCGGGGAGCTGTTTTTT. The V gene is TRBV28, the J gene TRBJ2-2, with TRBD2 matching over 7 bases. The germline V gene has CDR1 MDHEN and CDR2 SYDVKM. There are 17 residues in the CDR3. Trimming at V came to 5 bases and at J to 5 bases, leaving 14 bases not matched to a gene.

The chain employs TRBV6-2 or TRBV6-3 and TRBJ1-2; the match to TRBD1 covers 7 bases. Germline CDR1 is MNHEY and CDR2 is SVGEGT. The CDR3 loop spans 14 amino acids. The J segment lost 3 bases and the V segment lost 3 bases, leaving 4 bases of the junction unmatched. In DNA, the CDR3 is TGTGCCAGCAGTTATACAACAGGGGACTATGGCTACACCTTC. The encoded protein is CASSYTTGDYGYTF.

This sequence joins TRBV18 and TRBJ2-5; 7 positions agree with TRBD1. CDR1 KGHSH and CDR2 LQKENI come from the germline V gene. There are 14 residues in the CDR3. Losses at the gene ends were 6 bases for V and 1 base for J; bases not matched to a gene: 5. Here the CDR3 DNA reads TGTGCCAGCTCTTTTAACAGGGGCCAAGAGACCCAGTACTTC. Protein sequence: CASSFNRGQETQYF.

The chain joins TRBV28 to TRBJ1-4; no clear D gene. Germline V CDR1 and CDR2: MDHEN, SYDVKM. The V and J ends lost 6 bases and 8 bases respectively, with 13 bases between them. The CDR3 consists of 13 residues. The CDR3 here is CASSPSMREKLFF. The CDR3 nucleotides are TGTGCCAGCAGCCCGAGTATGAGGGAAAAACTGTTTTTT.

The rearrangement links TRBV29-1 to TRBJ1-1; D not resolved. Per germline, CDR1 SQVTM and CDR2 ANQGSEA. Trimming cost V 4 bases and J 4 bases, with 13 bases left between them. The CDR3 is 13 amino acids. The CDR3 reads CSVVRVLATEAFF. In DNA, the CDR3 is TGCAGCGTTGTGAGGGTCCTGGCCACTGAAGCTTTCTTT. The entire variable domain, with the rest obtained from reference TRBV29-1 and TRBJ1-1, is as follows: SAVISQKPSRDICQRGTSLTIQCQVDSQVTMMFWYRQQPGQSLTLIATANQGSEATYESGFVIDKFPISRPNLTFSTLTVSNMSPEDSSIYLCSVVRVLATEAFFGQGTRLTVV.

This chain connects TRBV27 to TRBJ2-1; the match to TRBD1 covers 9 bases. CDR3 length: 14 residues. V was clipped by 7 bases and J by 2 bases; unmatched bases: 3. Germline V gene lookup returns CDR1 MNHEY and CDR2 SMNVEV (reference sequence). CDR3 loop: CASTRDRAYNEQFF. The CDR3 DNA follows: TGTGCCAGCACCCGGGACAGGGCCTACAATGAGCAGTTCTTC.

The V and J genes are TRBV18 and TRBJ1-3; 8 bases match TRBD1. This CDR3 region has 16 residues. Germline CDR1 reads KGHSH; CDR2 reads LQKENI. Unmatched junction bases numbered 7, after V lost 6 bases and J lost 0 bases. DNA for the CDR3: TGTGCCAGCTCGTCGGGACAGGACCCCTCTGGAAACACCATATATTTT. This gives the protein CASSSGQDPSGNTIYF. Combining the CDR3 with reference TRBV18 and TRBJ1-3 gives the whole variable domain NAGVMQNPRHLVRRRGQEARLRCSPMKGHSHVYWYRQLPEEGLKFMVYLQKENIIDESGMPKERFSAEFPKEGPSILRIQQVVRGDSAAYFCASSSGQDPSGNTIYFGEGSWLTVV.

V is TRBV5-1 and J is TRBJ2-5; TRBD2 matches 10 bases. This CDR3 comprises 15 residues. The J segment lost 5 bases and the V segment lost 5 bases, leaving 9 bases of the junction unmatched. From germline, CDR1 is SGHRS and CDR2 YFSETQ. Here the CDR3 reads CASRKTLAGSETQYF. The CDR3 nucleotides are TGCGCCAGCAGAAAGACACTAGCGGGGTCGGAGACCCAGTACTTC. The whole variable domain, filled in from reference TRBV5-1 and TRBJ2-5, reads KAGVTQTPRYLIKTRGQQVTLSCSPISGHRSVSWYQQTPGQGLQFLFEYFSETQRNKGNFPGRFSGRQFSNSRSEMNVSTLELGDSALYLCASRKTLAGSETQYFGPGTRLLVL.